This paragraph covers one T cell receptor (beta chain) sequence. Antigen specificity is unknown. The data derive from a study of shared clonotypes between healthy human individuals. Study-level results: Naive CD4 clonotypes were shared across a few donors at roughly 4.6%.

Sequenced by immunoSEQ multiplex PCR; TCRdb stores in-frame clones only, minus some. The sample holds just over 2,000,000 clones, 85% to 95% seen once. Trimming pared 8 bases from V and 5 bases from J, leaving 24 bases between. From germline, CDR1 is MGHDK and CDR2 SYGVNS. CDR3 length: 16 amino acids. This sequence originates from a man between 18 and 29 years old in good health. The chain employs TRBV25-1 and TRBJ2-5, with TRBD2 as a possible D gene (6 bases). The material sequenced was naive CD4+ T cells sorted from blood. Subset indicated: CD45RA+ positively selected. CDR3: CASSRSSAGLWETQYF. The CDR3 nucleotides read TGTGCCAGCTCCCGCTCGTCGGCGGGGCTCTGGGAGACCCAGTACTTC.